The clone carrying this T cell receptor (beta chain) was recorded only once. Its antigen is not identified. These data come from a study of cytomegalovirus exposure and HLA in healthy donors. Broader study findings: TCR beta V segments were, for the most part, productive about 87% or about 30% of the time in an earlier analysis. The authors later found most CMV-associated TCR beta chains appeared HLA-restricted.

CDR3 size: 16 residues. Trimming removed 1 base from V and 1 base from J; junction bases left unmatched: 4. Germline V gene lookup returns CDR1 MDHEN and CDR2 SYDVKM. 60 Vbeta and 13 Jbeta primers were used in PCR. Repertoires were generated with immunoSEQ multiplex PCR, while TCRdb's copy carries only in-frame clones and drops some. The sample lists about 140,000 clones, approximately 82% occurring once. The sequencing sample was made of PBMCs. The sequence was collected from a middle-aged woman in good health and CMV-seronegative. The rearrangement uses TRBV28 and TRBJ2-7; 10 bases are shared with TRBD2. The CDR3 spells CASSLFSGRYSYEQYF. CDR3 sequence (DNA): TGTGCCAGCAGTTTATTTAGCGGGAGGTATTCCTACGAGCAGTACTTC. The full variable domain, its missing parts supplied by reference TRBV28 and TRBJ2-7, is DVKVTQSSRYLVKRTGEKVFLECVQDMDHENMFWYRQDPGLGLRLIYFSYDVKMKEKGDIPEGYSVSREKKERFSLILESASTNQTSMYLCASSLFSGRYSYEQYFGPGTRLTVT.